Detailed here is one T cell receptor beta chain. Its antigen is undetermined. Donors showed nominal health when sampled, although they likely had unrecorded immune exposures. The PCR employed 60 Vbeta primers together with 13 Jbeta primers. Sequencing used immunoSEQ multiplex PCR; TCRdb keeps in-frame clones, though not all of them. Of approximately 150,000 clones in the sample, approximately 80% were seen once. This specimen belongs to a study of cytomegalovirus exposure and HLA in healthy donors. Study-level information: One earlier analysis, a look at roughly 180 million T cells, found fewer than 140 million unique TCR beta sequences. General observations from the study: A later analysis reported that several of the most significant clusters appeared to be linked to common viral pathogens, among them Epstein-Barr virus.

Sequencing was carried out using PBMCs. This receptor was taken from a young man in good health and CMV-seropositive.

CDR3 residues: CASSALAGANTGELFF. DNA for the CDR3: TGTGCCAGCAGCGCTCTAGCGGGAGCCAACACCGGGGAGCTGTTTTTT. The chain links TRBV9 to TRBJ2-2, with TRBD2 matching 10 bases. V shed 3 bases and J 2 bases; nucleotides not matched to a gene: 4. CDR3 size: 16 residues. Germline CDR1 and CDR2: SGDLS and YYNGEE.